Listed below are T cell receptor beta chains from one sample, sequenced in a study of vaccination and CD4 T cells after COVID-19. These TCRs' antigens remain unknown. TCRdb reprocessed the PCR reads with MiXCR, giving one entry per CDR3 protein. The sample lists 15,000 or so distinct CDR3 sequences, about three fifths occurring once. Sequencing used CD4+ T cells from blood, cultured in vitro. The receptors come from a human donor who had recovered from COVID-19. Each CDR3 is given with its conserved first and last residue. Each record gives: V gene, clone size, D gene, CDR3 length, J gene, CDR3 protein, CDR3 DNA. D genes are given only for firm matches. Clone size is shown for a subset of rows, as once, few, many or a class of expanded clone.

>TRBV29-1|.|TRBD1|14|TRBJ2-5
CSVGGTGGLETQYF
TGCAGCGTTGGGGGGACAGGGGGCTTGGAGACCCAGTACTTC
>TRBV20-1|.|.|15|TRBJ2-7
CSAIVPQFGVYEQYF
TGCAGTGCTATAGTCCCCCAATTTGGGGTCTACGAGCAGTACTTC
>TRBV29-1|once|.|12|TRBJ1-5
CSVVDPDQPQHF
TGCAGCGTTGTGGACCCGGATCAGCCCCAGCATTTT
>TRBV6-1|.|.|15|TRBJ2-3
CASSGSIFDGDTQYF
TGTGCCAGCAGTGGATCGATTTTCGACGGGGATACGCAGTATTTT
>TRBV6-2/TRBV6-3|.|.|18|TRBJ2-7
CASSYQALTSPWAFEQYF
TGTGCCAGCAGTTACCAGGCCCTCACTTCGCCCTGGGCCTTCGAGCAGTACTTC
>TRBV20-1|.|TRBD2|15|TRBJ2-7
CSARDMSGRGYEQYF
TGCAGTGCTAGAGATATGAGCGGGAGGGGGTACGAGCAGTACTTC
>TRBV19|.|TRBD1|18|TRBJ1-1
CASSLPPGQGWGDTEAFF
TGTGCCAGTAGCCTACCCCCGGGACAGGGTTGGGGTGACACTGAAGCTTTCTTT
>TRBV7-9|.|.|14|TRBJ1-1
CASSLEGGGTEAFF
TGTGCCAGCAGCTTAGAGGGAGGGGGGACTGAAGCTTTCTTT
>TRBV6-5|.|TRBD1|12|TRBJ2-1
CASSWTGDEQFF
TGTGCCAGCAGTTGGACAGGGGATGAGCAGTTCTTC
>TRBV6-1|medium-sized|TRBD1|15|TRBJ2-2
CASSDWAGGAGELFF
TGTGCCAGCAGTGATTGGGCAGGGGGAGCCGGGGAGCTGTTTTTT
>TRBV2|.|TRBD1|15|TRBJ1-1
CASSARTGGGTEAFF
TGTGCCAGCAGTGCTCGGACAGGAGGGGGAACTGAAGCTTTCTTT
>TRBV7-9|few|.|15|TRBJ2-1
CASSLKLGDYNEQFF
TGTGCCAGCAGTCTCAAGTTGGGGGATTACAATGAGCAGTTCTTC
>TRBV9|.|TRBD1|15|TRBJ2-5
CASSGGQAIQETQYF
TGTGCCAGCAGCGGGGGACAGGCGATCCAAGAGACCCAGTACTTC
>TRBV2|few|TRBD1|15|TRBJ1-2
CASSAMGQGASGYTF
TGTGCCAGCAGTGCTATGGGACAGGGGGCAAGTGGCTACACCTTC
>TRBV7-8|once|.|15|TRBJ2-4
CASSRDFLAKNIQYF
TGTGCCAGCAGCCGGGATTTTCTAGCCAAAAACATTCAGTACTTC
>TRBV10-1|.|.|13|TRBJ1-2
CASSERRGYGYTF
TGCGCCAGCAGTGAGCGCAGGGGCTATGGCTACACCTTC
>TRBV20-1|.|.|15|TRBJ1-2
CSARDRLGGVRGYTF
TGCAGTGCTAGAGACCGGCTAGGAGGCGTAAGGGGCTACACCTTC
>TRBV20-1|few|.|17|TRBJ2-5
CSAPKLATTSPQETQYF
TGCAGTGCCCCCAAGTTAGCGACCACGTCCCCACAAGAGACCCAGTACTTC
>TRBV28|.|TRBD1|15|TRBJ1-1
CASSSPGGEGTEAFF
TGTGCCAGCAGTTCCCCAGGGGGTGAAGGTACTGAAGCTTTCTTT
>TRBV20-1|few|TRBD2|14|TRBJ2-7
CSAARLAGGFEQYF
TGCAGTGCCGCCAGACTAGCGGGAGGCTTTGAGCAGTACTTC
>TRBV7-9|.|TRBD2|18|TRBJ2-3
CASNRRGGLRSRTDTQYF
TGTGCCAGCAACCGACGGGGGGGCCTCCGATCACGCACAGATACGCAGTATTTT
>TRBV28|.|.|14|TRBJ1-4
CASSSRTLPWKLFF
TGTGCCAGCAGTTCACGGACACTCCCATGGAAACTGTTTTTT
>TRBV28|.|.|14|TRBJ1-1
CASTVGGVDTEAFF
TGTGCCAGCACCGTGGGCGGTGTAGACACTGAAGCTTTCTTT
>TRBV24-1|.|.|13|TRBJ2-5
CATSDSQVGTQYF
TGTGCCACCAGTGATTCCCAGGTCGGGACCCAGTACTTC
>TRBV6-1|.|TRBD1|14|TRBJ1-2
CASRSPGQYYGYTF
TGTGCCAGCAGATCTCCGGGACAGTACTATGGCTACACCTTC
>TRBV28|.|.|16|TRBJ1-5
CASSPSGVGPNQPQHF
TGTGCCAGCAGCCCCTCAGGAGTGGGCCCCAATCAGCCCCAGCATTTT
>TRBV6-1|.|.|16|TRBJ1-5
CASSRETGGNNQPQHF
TGTGCCAGCAGTCGGGAGACTGGGGGTAATAATCAGCCCCAGCATTTT
>TRBV5-1|.|.|14|TRBJ1-1
CASNPGIGYTEAFF
TGCGCCAGCAACCCCGGGATTGGGTACACTGAAGCTTTCTTT
>TRBV6-1|few|TRBD1|15|TRBJ2-2
CASSGTGGRAGELFF
TGTGCCAGCAGTGGAACAGGGGGAAGGGCCGGGGAGCTGTTTTTT
>TRBV19|few|TRBD1|15|TRBJ1-5
CASSLGQGLGQPQHF
TGTGCCAGTAGCCTGGGACAGGGGTTAGGGCAGCCCCAGCATTTT
>TRBV4-1|.|.|15|TRBJ1-2
CASSLGLTDNYGYTF
TGCGCCAGCAGCCTAGGTTTGACAGACAACTATGGCTACACCTTC
>TRBV7-9|few|.|14|TRBJ1-1
CASSFRPDGSGAFF
TGTGCCAGCAGCTTCCGACCGGATGGTTCAGGAGCTTTCTTT
>TRBV5-1|.|.|14|TRBJ2-5
CASSFGQSQETQYF
TGCGCCAGCAGCTTCGGACAGAGCCAAGAGACCCAGTACTTC
>TRBV20-1|.|TRBD1|15|TRBJ1-2
CSAREPDRVLSGYTF
TGCAGTGCTAGAGAGCCAGACAGGGTTCTAAGTGGCTACACCTTC
>TRBV18|.|.|14|TRBJ2-7
CASSRGAQSYEQYF
TGTGCCAGCTCAAGAGGGGCCCAATCCTACGAGCAGTACTTC
>TRBV12-3/TRBV12-4|.|.|14|TRBJ1-5
CASSPRMGNQPQHF
TGTGCCAGCAGTCCCCGGATGGGCAATCAGCCCCAGCATTTT
>TRBV10-1|once|TRBD1|15|TRBJ2-7
CASSDQTGLGYEQYF
TGCGCCAGCAGCGATCAGACAGGGCTGGGATACGAGCAGTACTTC
>TRBV20-1|.|.|15|TRBJ2-3
CSARDGGPHTDTQYF
TGCAGTGCTAGAGATGGGGGACCTCACACAGATACGCAGTATTTT
>TRBV20-1|.|.|12|TRBJ1-1
CSAPGRETEAFF
TGCAGTGCCCCGGGGAGGGAGACTGAAGCTTTCTTT
>TRBV10-2|.|.|16|TRBJ1-5
CASSEGIGVLGQPQHF
TGCGCCAGCAGTGAAGGTATTGGGGTGTTAGGACAGCCCCAGCATTTT
>TRBV2|few|.|13|TRBJ2-3
CATVPGFTDTQYF
TGTGCCACCGTTCCAGGGTTCACAGATACGCAGTATTTT